The TCR beta chain under discussion was sequenced for a study of T cell repertoires in cytomegalovirus infection. On the study more broadly: CMV infection and matching HLA type were both indicated by public TCR beta signatures.

Study-wide points: Cumulative public TCR beta family frequency identified carriers of CMV plus the relevant HLA. There were HLA-C-restricted CMV-specific TCR beta clonotypes dominating the ex vivo response.

This clonotype was detected many times. Its specificity is not known. CDR1 is SGHAT, CDR2 FQNNGV, per germline. V gave up 1 base and J gave up 4 bases; unmatched junction bases: 5. The CDR3 is 15 residues long. TCRdb re-called the reads with MiXCR, one entry per CDR3 protein. Of about 240,000 distinct CDR3 sequences listed, around an eighth are singletons. The sequence derives from a human donor in good health (CMV status not recorded). Some clones in this sample may be carry-over from other donors' samples. The J gene is TRBJ2-7, the V gene TRBV11-2, with TRBD2 identical over 9 bases. Material: PBMCs. The CDR3 DNA is TGTGCCAGCAGCTTAGGAGCGGGGGGTTCTTACGAGCAGTACTTC. Protein: CASSLGAGGSYEQYF.